This T cell receptor (beta chain) is drawn from a study of T cell responses to AZD1222 COVID-19 vaccine. Turning to this clone: The antigen remains undetermined.

Study-wide findings and caveats: Among the donors, most were white British and more were female, and clonal diversity was possibly underestimated. Close to half of all spike-specific TCRs reportedly target regions of the variants that are unmutated. Spike-spanning, vaccine-associated CD4 TCRs were dominant at 160-218 and 743-854.

Measured with immunoSEQ multiplex PCR; TCRdb has only the in-frame clones, and not every one. The data contain some 97,000 clones, around 87% of them singletons. The germline gives CDR1 WSHSY, CDR2 SAAADI. V was trimmed by 0 bases and J by 0 bases, leaving 12 bases between them. This CDR3 has 17 residues. V and J are TRBV10-2 and TRBJ1-3; TRBD1 might be the D (5 bases). This clonotype originated in an adult in good health. The starting material was peripheral blood, obtained on day 0 of MenACWY control vaccination. DNA of the CDR3: TGCGCCAGCAGTGAGTCGACTCCAGGGATCTCTGGAAACACCATATATTTT. This sequence encodes CASSESTPGISGNTIYF.